One sample yielded the 5 T cell receptor beta chains listed below, sequenced in a study of cytomegalovirus exposure and HLA in healthy donors. Generated by immunoSEQ multiplex PCR, the TCRdb table keeps only in-frame clones and is missing some. The sample consists of about 350,000 clones, roughly 87% of them appearing once. The sample consisted of PBMCs. These receptors were collected from a woman aged 30 to 39 in good health and CMV-seropositive.

This clone was observed a single time. This chain connects TRBV6-1 to TRBJ1-5; D possibly corresponds to TRBD1 (5 bases). Trimming cost V 1 base and J 1 base, with 8 bases left between them. Germline V lookup: CDR1 MNHNS, CDR2 SASEGT. This CDR3 spans 15 amino acids. The CDR3 coding sequence is TGTGCCAGCAGTGAAGGCAGGACAAGCAATCAGCCCCAGCATTTT. Translating it yields CASSEGRTSNQPQHF.

This clone has a single count. The chain couples TRBV4-2 to TRBJ1-2; D is possibly TRBD1 (5 bases). Germline V lookup: CDR1 LGHNA, CDR2 YNFKEQ. This CDR3 spans 14 amino acids. The germline V and J ends were trimmed by 0 bases and 8 bases, with 13 bases remaining between them. The CDR3 sequence: CASSQDKGHRGYTF. CDR3 bases: TGTGCCAGCAGCCAAGATAAGGGGCATCGGGGCTACACCTTC.

The chain uses TRBV27 and TRBJ2-2, with D perhaps TRBD1 (5 bases). Trimming left V 5 bases short and J 2 bases short, with 12 bases between. Germline lookup yields CDR1 MNHEY and CDR2 SMNVEV (reference sequence). The CDR3 is made up of 15 amino acids. CDR3 loop: CASSLRQTNTGELFF. DNA of the CDR3: TGTGCCAGCAGTCTCCGACAGACCAACACCGGGGAGCTGTTTTTT.

The chain recombines TRBV27 with TRBJ1-2, with TRBD1 as a possible D gene (6 bases). V dropped 0 bases and J dropped 7 bases, with 21 bases sitting between them. Germline loops: CDR1 MNHEY, CDR2 SMNVEV (reference sequence). This CDR3 has 17 residues. CDR3 bases: TGTGCCAGCAGTTTATCGCGAATTCGGGACACGAAAAGTGGCTACACCTTC. Translating it yields CASSLSRIRDTKSGYTF.

The chain links TRBV4-2 to TRBJ2-7; TRBD1 might be the D (6 bases). Germline V gene sequence: CDR1 LGHNA, CDR2 YNFKEQ. Trimming removed 3 bases at V and 2 bases at J, with 11 bases between. The CDR3 loop spans 14 amino acids. The DNA of the CDR3 is TGTGCCAGCAGCCACCCGGACAGTACCTACGAGCAGTACTTC. This codes for CASSHPDSTYEQYF.